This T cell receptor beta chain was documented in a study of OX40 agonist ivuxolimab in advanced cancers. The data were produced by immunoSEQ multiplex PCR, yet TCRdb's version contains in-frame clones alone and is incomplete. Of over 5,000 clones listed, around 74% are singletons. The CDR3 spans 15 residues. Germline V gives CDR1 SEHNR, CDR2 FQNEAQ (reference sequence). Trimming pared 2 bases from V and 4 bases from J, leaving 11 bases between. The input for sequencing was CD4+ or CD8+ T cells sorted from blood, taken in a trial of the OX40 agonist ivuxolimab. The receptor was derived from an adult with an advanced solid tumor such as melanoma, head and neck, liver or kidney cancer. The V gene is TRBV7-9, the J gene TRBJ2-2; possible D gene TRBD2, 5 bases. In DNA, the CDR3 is TGTGCCAGCAGCTTATCCCCCGGGGTCACCGGGGAGCTGTTTTTT. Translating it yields CASSLSPGVTGELFF.